The clone carrying this TCR beta chain occurred many times. Antigen unknown. These data come from a study of CD8 T cells in ankylosing spondylitis. Broader study findings: It was reported that disease-linked clones were significantly enriched in matched ankylosing spondylitis synovial fluid. Ankylosing spondylitis blood appeared to be characterized by a TCR beta motif of under ten highly homologous variants. Earlier literature documents some of the motif variants in reactive arthritis synovial fluid and blood.

Scientists made TCR beta libraries using quantitative 5'-RACE with molecular barcodes. One entry per CDR3 protein results from TCRdb running MiXCR on the 5' RACE reads. The sample lists about 510,000 distinct CDR3 sequences; approximately 5% were seen once. Germline CDR1 is SGHRS and CDR2 is YFSETQ. The ends lost 6 bases at V and 0 bases at J; junction bases unmatched: 2. CDR3 size: 15 residues. The chain employs TRBV5-1 and TRBJ2-2; TRBD2 matches 10 bases. The sequenced sample consisted of blood, either unsorted or a sorted T cell fraction (not recorded which). This sequence originates from a male donor with ankylosing spondylitis. The CDR3 nucleotides read TGCGCCAGCAAGACTAGCGGGCCGAACACCGGGGAGCTGTTTTTT. This translates into CASKTSGPNTGELFF.